This T cell receptor (beta chain) was captured in a study of cytomegalovirus exposure and HLA in healthy donors. Germline CDR1 reads SQVTM; CDR2 reads ANQGSEA. This CDR3 is 15 amino acids long. V gave up 7 bases and J gave up 0 bases; unmatched junction bases: 8. Primers included in the PCR were 60 Vbeta and 13 Jbeta primers. The method was immunoSEQ multiplex PCR; TCRdb's version includes in-frame clones alone and lacks a portion of them. The sample lists over 80,000 clones, approximately 72% seen once, with 3% in the top ten. This receptor was identified in a female donor in good health and CMV-seropositive. Sample: PBMCs. The chain uses TRBV29-1 and TRBJ2-1; 8 bases line up with TRBD1. The DNA for the CDR3 is TGCAGCGCCCCCGGACAGGGCAGCTCCTACAATGAGCAGTTCTTC. It is translated as CSAPGQGSSYNEQFF.